Listed below are T cell receptor beta chains from one sample, sequenced in a study of cytomegalovirus exposure and HLA in healthy donors. Using immunoSEQ multiplex PCR, the repertoire was profiled, and TCRdb retains in-frame clones only, with some absent. The sample holds about 130,000 clones, roughly nine tenths seen once. Source material: PBMCs. These receptors came from a woman under 30 in good health and CMV-seropositive. Each CDR3 is given with its conserved first and last residue. The D gene is left open where the match is weak.

cdr3_aa,d_call,v_call,cdr3_length
CASSEDRDTEAFF,.,TRBV9,13
CAAQNRDTEAFF,.,TRBV7-9,12
CASRTGNTGELFF,.,TRBV28,13
CASSYRTGVNTEAFF,TRBD1,TRBV6-6,15
CASSEASGGGQPQHF,TRBD1,TRBV6-1,15
CASSDGGTEAFF,.,TRBV10-1,12
CASSDLGTGTYEQYF,TRBD1,TRBV7-9,15
CASSSSGDEQFF,.,TRBV7-3,12
CASSPWVGRTGKEMKNIQYF,.,TRBV27,20
CASSSQGALALTEAFF,TRBD1,TRBV5-1,16
CASSQSRGLAGAPDEQFF,TRBD2,TRBV16,18
CASSPWTSGGRTDTQYF,TRBD2,TRBV5-4,17
CASSLSHAGNTEAFF,.,TRBV5-6,15
CASSFIQGARSSPLHF,TRBD1,TRBV7-8,16
CARRQDRADTQYF,TRBD1,TRBV6-4,13
CASRGPGNTIYF,.,TRBV28,12
CASSLTRQNTEAFF,.,TRBV27,14
CASRTGGMGEQYF,TRBD2,TRBV13,13
CASSSWALTDTQYF,.,TRBV5-6,14
CASSEAGSADTQYF,TRBD2,TRBV5-4,14
CASSLGGRLSRSYNSPLHF,.,TRBV11-2,19
CATEGTSYGYTF,.,TRBV30,12
CASRNRGNQPQHF,.,TRBV27,13
CASSPVLDRGKEFGAFF,TRBD1,TRBV4-2,17
CASSQDRVGTGELFF,TRBD1,TRBV11-2,15
CASSLVAGSYEQYF,.,TRBV7-9,14
CATSRDLAGDTQYF,TRBD2,TRBV15,14
CASSPDRGLGTQYF,TRBD1,TRBV5-1,14
CASSVGGGTYGYTF,.,TRBV9,14
CASSFRQGRRETQYF,TRBD1,TRBV11-2,15
CASSHEATLGEQFF,.,TRBV4-1,14
CSVSAGEPDTQYF,TRBD2,TRBV29-1,13
CASSVTGGTTDTQYF,TRBD2,TRBV9,15
CASSHAPGQGVEEQYF,TRBD1,TRBV4-3,16
CASSQLAGESTDTQYF,TRBD2,TRBV14,16
CASSSPGQLNTEAFF,TRBD1,TRBV5-4,15
CASSLEGGNSYNEQFF,.,TRBV5-1,16
CASSFSGGTNTGELFF,.,TRBV7-6,16
CASSLCALAGELWSYNEQFF,TRBD2,TRBV28,20